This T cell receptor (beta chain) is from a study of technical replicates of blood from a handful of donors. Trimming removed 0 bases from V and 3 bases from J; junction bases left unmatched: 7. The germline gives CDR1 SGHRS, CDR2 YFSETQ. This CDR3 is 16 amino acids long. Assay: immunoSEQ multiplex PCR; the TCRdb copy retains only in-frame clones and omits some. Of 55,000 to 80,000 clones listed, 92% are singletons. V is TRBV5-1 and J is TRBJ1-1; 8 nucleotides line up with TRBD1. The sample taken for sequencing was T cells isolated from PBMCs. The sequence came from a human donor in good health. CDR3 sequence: CASSLAGDRLYTEAFF. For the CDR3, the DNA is TGCGCCAGCAGCTTGGCCGGGGACAGGTTATACACTGAAGCTTTCTTT.